This TCR beta chain is from a study of CD4 T cells in relation to SARS-CoV-2 and coronaviruses. Overall study: Median patient age was almost 40 years, spanning 21 to 72 years. Shared crossreactive spike epitopes were mapped to their HLA restriction. Study-wide results and limits: Culture-expanded clones reflect memory recall rather than primary priming during culture.

Sequencing used immunoSEQ multiplex PCR; TCRdb keeps in-frame clones, though not all of them. In the table there are approximately 50,000 clones, 92% of which are singletons. Regarding this clone: The antigen is unknown.

Trimming shortened V by 5 bases and J by 7 bases, and 21 bases separated the two germline ends. The CDR3 runs to 15 residues. The germline V gene has CDR1 SGHRS and CDR2 YFSETQ. Sequenced sample: naive CD4+ T cells from PBMCs. Subset defined: naive CD4+ T cells isolated by negative enrichment. The chain is built from TRBV5-1 and TRBJ2-5, with D possibly being TRBD2 (6 bases). The source of this sequence is an adult with COVID-19. In nucleotides, the CDR3 is TGCGCCAGCAGAAACCTTCGCGGGGTCGTTGGGACCCAGTACTTC. As protein: CASRNLRGVVGTQYF.